This TCR beta chain was obtained from a study of cytomegalovirus exposure and HLA in healthy donors. This PCR relied on a set of 60 Vbeta primers and 13 Jbeta primers. The table came from immunoSEQ multiplex PCR; TCRdb's copy has only in-frame clones and leaves some out. Among some 160,000 clones listed, roughly 72% were seen once. The V end was cut by 4 bases, the J end by 0 bases, with 10 bases between. The CDR3 has 15 residues. The V gene's germline CDR1 is SGHNT and CDR2 YYREEE (reference sequence). The TCR comes from a man aged 35 to 55 in good health and CMV-seronegative. The chain combines TRBV5-4 with TRBJ2-2, with D maybe TRBD2 (5 bases). Sequences were obtained from PBMCs. The DNA of the CDR3 is TGTGCCAGCAGCCCCCGAGGGTCGAACACCGGGGAGCTGTTTTTT. Translation gives CASSPRGSNTGELFF. Full variable domain (remainder filled in from reference TRBV5-4 and TRBJ2-2): ETGVTQSPTHLIKTRGQQVTLRCSSQSGHNTVSWYQQALGQGPQFIFQYYREEENGRGNFPPRFSGLQFPNYSSELNVNALELDDSALYLCASSPRGSNTGELFFGEGSRLTVL.